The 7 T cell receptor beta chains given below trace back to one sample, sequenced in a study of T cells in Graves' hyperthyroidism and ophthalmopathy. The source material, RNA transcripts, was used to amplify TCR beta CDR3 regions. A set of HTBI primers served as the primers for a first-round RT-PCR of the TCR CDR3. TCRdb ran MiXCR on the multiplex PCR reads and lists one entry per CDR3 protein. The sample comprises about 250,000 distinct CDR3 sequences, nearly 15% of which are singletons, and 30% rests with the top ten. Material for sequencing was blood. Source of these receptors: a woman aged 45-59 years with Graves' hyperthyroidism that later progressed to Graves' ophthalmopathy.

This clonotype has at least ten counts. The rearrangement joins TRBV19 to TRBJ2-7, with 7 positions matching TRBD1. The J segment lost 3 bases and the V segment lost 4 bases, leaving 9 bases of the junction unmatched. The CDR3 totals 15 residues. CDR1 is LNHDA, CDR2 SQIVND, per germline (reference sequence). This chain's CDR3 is CASSKGATGVYEQYF. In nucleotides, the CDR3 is TGTGCCAGTAGTAAGGGGGCCACAGGGGTCTACGAGCAGTACTTC.

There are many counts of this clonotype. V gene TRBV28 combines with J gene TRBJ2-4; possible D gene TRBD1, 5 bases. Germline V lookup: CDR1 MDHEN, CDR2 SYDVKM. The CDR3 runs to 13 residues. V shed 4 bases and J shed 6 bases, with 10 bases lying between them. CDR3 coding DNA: TGTGCCAGCAGTTGGGGCTCAGGAAACATTCAGTACTTC. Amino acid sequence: CASSWGSGNIQYF.

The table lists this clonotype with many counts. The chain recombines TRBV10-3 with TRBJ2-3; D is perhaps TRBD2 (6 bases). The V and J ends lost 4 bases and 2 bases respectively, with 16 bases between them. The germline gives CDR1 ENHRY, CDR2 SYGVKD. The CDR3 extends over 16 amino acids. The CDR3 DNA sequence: TGTGCCATCAGTGTGGGGGTAGCGGAGCTCACAGATACGCAGTATTTT. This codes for CAISVGVAELTDTQYF.

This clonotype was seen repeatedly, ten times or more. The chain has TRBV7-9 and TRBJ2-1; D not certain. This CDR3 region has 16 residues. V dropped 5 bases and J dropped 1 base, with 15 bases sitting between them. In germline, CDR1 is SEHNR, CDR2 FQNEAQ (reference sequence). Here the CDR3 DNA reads TGTGCCAGCAGCCCACACGTTGTGGGATCCTACAATGAGCAGTTCTTC. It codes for CASSPHVVGSYNEQFF.

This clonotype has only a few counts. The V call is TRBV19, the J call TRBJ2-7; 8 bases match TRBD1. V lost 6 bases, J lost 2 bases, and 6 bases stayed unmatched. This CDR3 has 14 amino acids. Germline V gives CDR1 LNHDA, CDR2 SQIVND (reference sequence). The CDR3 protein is CASSIGQGTYEQYF. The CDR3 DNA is TGTGCCAGTAGCATTGGACAGGGTACCTACGAGCAGTACTTC.

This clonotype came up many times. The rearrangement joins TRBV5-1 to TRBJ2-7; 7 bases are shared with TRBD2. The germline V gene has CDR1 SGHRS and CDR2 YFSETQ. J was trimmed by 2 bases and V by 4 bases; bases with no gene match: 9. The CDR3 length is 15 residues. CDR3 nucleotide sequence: TGCGCCAGCAGCGTGGCGGCTAGCGGAGCCTACGAGCAGTACTTC. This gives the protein CASSVAASGAYEQYF.

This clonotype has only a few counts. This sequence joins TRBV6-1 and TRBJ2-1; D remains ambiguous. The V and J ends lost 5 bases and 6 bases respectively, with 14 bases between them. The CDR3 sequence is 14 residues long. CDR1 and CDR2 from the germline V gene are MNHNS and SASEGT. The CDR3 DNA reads TGTGCCAGCAGTCCCCCCTCATCCGGCAATGAGCAGTTCTTC. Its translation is CASSPPSSGNEQFF.